Sequencing of this T cell receptor beta chain was carried out in a study of OX40 agonist ivuxolimab in advanced cancers. This CDR3 is 12 amino acids long. Trimming took off 5 bases at V and 8 bases at J, with 12 bases between the two ends. CDR1 SGHAT and CDR2 FQNNGV come from the germline V gene. Remarks on this clone: The antigen is undetermined.

Sequenced by immunoSEQ multiplex PCR; TCRdb stores in-frame clones only, minus some. The table has around 61,000 clones, approximately 80% seen once; the top ten hold around 5%. Findings and limits, study-wide: Normalized T-cell clonal expansion was also low in some nonresponders.

The V and J genes are TRBV11-2 and TRBJ1-2; no firm D call. The sample in question was CD4+ or CD8+ T cells sorted from blood, obtained in a trial of the OX40 agonist ivuxolimab. The origin of this receptor is an adult with an advanced solid tumor such as melanoma, head and neck, liver or kidney cancer. CDR3 loop: CASSPEGWGYTF. The CDR3 DNA reads as TGTGCCAGCAGCCCGGAGGGATGGGGCTACACCTTC.